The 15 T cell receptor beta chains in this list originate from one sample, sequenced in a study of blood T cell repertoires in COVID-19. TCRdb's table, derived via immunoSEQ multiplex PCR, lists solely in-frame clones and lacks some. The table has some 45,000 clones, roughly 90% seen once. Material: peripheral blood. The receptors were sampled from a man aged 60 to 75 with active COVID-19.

CDR3 bases: TGTGCCAGCAGCCAAGGCCCTAGCGGGGGTAACGAGCAGTACTTC. Translating gives CASSQGPSGGNEQYF. This rearrangement joins TRBV3-1 (or the pseudogene TRBV3-2) to TRBJ2-7; 10 bases fit TRBD2. J was trimmed by 5 bases and V by 1 base; bases with no gene match: 5. Germline V gene sequence: CDR1 LGHDT, CDR2 YNNKEL (reference sequence). The CDR3 sequence is 15 residues long.

The CDR3 protein is CASSSGTSADTQYF. The CDR3 DNA follows: TGTGCCAGCTCCTCCGGGACTAGCGCAGATACGCAGTATTTT. This chain connects TRBV18 to TRBJ2-3, with TRBD2 identical over 10 bases. V lost 6 bases to trimming and J lost 4 bases; unmatched junction nucleotides: 4. CDR1 is KGHSH and CDR2 is LQKENI in the germline V gene. CDR3 length: 14 residues.

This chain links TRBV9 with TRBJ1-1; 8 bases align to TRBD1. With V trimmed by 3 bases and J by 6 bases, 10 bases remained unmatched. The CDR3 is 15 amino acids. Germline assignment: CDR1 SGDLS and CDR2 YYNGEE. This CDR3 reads CASSARQGATAEAFF. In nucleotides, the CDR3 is TGTGCCAGCAGCGCAAGGCAGGGGGCAACCGCTGAAGCTTTCTTT.

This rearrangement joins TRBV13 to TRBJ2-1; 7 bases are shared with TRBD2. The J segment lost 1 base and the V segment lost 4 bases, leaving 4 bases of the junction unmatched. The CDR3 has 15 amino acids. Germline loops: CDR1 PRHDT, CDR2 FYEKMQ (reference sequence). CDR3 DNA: TGTGCCAGCAGCTCGACTAGCAAGTCCTACAATGAGCAGTTCTTC. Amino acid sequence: CASSSTSKSYNEQFF.

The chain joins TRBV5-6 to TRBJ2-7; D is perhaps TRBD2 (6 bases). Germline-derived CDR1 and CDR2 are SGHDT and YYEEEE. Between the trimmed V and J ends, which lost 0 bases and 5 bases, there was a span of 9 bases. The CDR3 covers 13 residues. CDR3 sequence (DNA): TGTGCCAGCAGCTTGGGGTTAGCGGACGAGCAGTACTTC. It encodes CASSLGLADEQYF.

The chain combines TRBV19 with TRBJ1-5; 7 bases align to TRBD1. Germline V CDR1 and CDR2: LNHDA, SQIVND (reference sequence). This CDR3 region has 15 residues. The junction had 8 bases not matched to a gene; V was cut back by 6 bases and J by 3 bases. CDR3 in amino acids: CASSEPGTDNQPQHF. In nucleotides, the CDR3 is TGTGCCAGTAGCGAACCCGGGACAGACAATCAGCCCCAGCATTTT.

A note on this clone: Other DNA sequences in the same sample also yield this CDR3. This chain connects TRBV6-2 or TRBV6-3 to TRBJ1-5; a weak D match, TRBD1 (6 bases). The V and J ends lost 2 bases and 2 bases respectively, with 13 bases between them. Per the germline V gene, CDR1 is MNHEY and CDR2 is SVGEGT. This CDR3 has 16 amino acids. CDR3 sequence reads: CASSYRVGTRNQPQHF. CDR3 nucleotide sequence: TGTGCCAGCAGTTACCGAGTAGGGACACGCAATCAGCCCCAGCATTTT.

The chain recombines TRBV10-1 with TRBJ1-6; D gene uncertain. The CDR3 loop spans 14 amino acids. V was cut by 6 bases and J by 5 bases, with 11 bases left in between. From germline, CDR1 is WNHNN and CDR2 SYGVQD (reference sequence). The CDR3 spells CASRPAGDNSPLHF. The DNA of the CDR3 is TGCGCCAGCAGACCCGCCGGGGATAATTCACCCCTCCACTTT.

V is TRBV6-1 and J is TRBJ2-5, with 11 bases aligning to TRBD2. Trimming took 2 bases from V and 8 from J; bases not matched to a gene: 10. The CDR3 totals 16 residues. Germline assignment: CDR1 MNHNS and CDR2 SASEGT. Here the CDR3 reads CASSEKSTSGINTQYF. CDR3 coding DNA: TGTGCCAGCAGTGAAAAATCGACTAGCGGGATTAATACCCAGTACTTC.

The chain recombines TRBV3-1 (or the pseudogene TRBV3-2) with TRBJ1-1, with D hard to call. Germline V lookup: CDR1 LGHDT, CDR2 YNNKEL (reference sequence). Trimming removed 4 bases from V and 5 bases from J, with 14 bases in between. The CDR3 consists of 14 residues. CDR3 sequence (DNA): TGTGCCAGCAGCCCCCGACCGGGCGGGACTGAAGCTTTCTTT. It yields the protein CASSPRPGGTEAFF.

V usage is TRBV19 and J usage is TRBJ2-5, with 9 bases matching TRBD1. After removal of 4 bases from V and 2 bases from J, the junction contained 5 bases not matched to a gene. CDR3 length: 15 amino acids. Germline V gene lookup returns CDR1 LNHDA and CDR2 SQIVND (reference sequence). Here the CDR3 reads CASSNRGRGQETQYF. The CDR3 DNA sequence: TGTGCCAGTAGTAACAGGGGGCGCGGGCAAGAGACCCAGTACTTC.

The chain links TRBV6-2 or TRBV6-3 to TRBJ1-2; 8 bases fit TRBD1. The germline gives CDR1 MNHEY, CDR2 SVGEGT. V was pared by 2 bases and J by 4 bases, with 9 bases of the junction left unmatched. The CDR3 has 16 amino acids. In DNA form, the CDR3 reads TGTGCCAGCAGTTACCATCGCAGGGGGCGTACCTATGGCTACACCTTC. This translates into CASSYHRRGRTYGYTF.

The CDR3 nucleotides are TGTGCCAGCAGCCCCCAGGGGCAACCGACCGGGGAGCTGTTTTTT. It codes for CASSPQGQPTGELFF. This chain joins TRBV28 and TRBJ2-2; tentatively, D is TRBD1 (6 bases). Germline CDR1 reads MDHEN; CDR2 reads SYDVKM. The CDR3 covers 15 residues. V lost 6 bases, J lost 5 bases, and 16 bases lay in between.

As DNA, the CDR3 is TGTGCCAGCAGACCGGACGACAGGAGGAACACTGAAGCTTTCTTT. It yields the protein CASRPDDRRNTEAFF. This chain links TRBV11-1 with TRBJ1-1; a possible D gene is TRBD1 (6 bases). Trimming removed 6 bases at V and 1 base at J, with 15 bases between. In germline, CDR1 is SGHAT, CDR2 FQDESV (reference sequence). This CDR3 spans 15 amino acids.

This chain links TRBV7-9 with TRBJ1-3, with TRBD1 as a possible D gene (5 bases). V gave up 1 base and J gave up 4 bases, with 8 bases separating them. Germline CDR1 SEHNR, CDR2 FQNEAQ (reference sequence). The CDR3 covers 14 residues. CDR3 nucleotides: TGTGCCAGCAGCTTAGAGACAGCGGGAAACACCATATATTTT. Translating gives CASSLETAGNTIYF.